The 10 T cell receptor beta chains in this list originate from one sample, sequenced in a study of blood T cell repertoires in COVID-19. The protocol was immunoSEQ multiplex PCR, while the TCRdb copy is restricted to in-frame clones and leaves out a portion. The repertoire includes about 260,000 clones, 80% to 85% of them detected once, and more than 1.5% sits in the top ten. The sequenced material came from peripheral blood. These receptor sequences come from a woman in her thirties or forties who had recovered from COVID-19.

The chain has TRBV6-4 and TRBJ2-1, with 9 bases lining up with TRBD2. The J segment lost 3 bases and the V segment lost 5 bases, leaving 5 bases of the junction unmatched. The CDR3 runs to 15 residues. The V gene's germline CDR1 is MRHNA and CDR2 SNTAGT. CDR3: CASSPLAGRYNEQFF. The CDR3 nucleotides are TGTGCCAGCAGTCCGCTAGCGGGGCGCTACAATGAGCAGTTCTTC.

The chain couples TRBV5-1 to TRBJ2-6; D may be TRBD1 (5 bases). Germline V gives CDR1 SGHRS, CDR2 YFSETQ. V was clipped by 4 bases and J by 1 base, with 12 bases between them. The CDR3 covers 16 residues. The CDR3 bases are TGCGCCAGCAGCACTGAAGGGGTATCTGGGGCCAACGTCCTGACTTTC. Its translation is CASSTEGVSGANVLTF. Using reference TRBV5-1 and TRBJ2-6 for the parts outside the CDR3, the full variable domain is KAGVTQTPRYLIKTRGQQVTLSCSPISGHRSVSWYQQTPGQGLQFLFEYFSETQRNKGNFPGRFSGRQFSNSRSEMNVSTLELGDSALYLCASSTEGVSGANVLTFGAGSRLTVL.

This clone was counted a few times. The rearrangement joins TRBV2 to TRBJ1-2; D remains ambiguous. The CDR3 consists of 13 residues. The V gene lost 1 base and the J gene lost 8 bases, with 11 bases spanning the gap. Looked up from germline, CDR1 is SNHLY and CDR2 is FYNNEI. The CDR3 sequence: CASSEVIGLGYTF. The CDR3 coding sequence is TGTGCCAGCAGTGAAGTTATCGGTTTGGGCTACACCTTC. The full variable domain, in which reference TRBV2 and TRBJ1-2 provide the parts outside the CDR3, is EPEVTQTPSHQVTQMGQEVILRCVPISNHLYFYWYRQILGQKVEFLVSFYNNEISEKSEIFDDQFSVERPDGSNFTLKIRSTKLEDSAMYFCASSEVIGLGYTFGSGTRLTVV.

CDR3 loop: CASKAQPYKNIQYF. As DNA, the CDR3 is TGTGCCAGCAAAGCACAGCCGTACAAAAACATTCAGTACTTC. The chain employs TRBV11-2 and TRBJ2-4; D is uncertain. Germline CDR1 SGHAT, CDR2 FQNNGV. The V end lost 7 bases, the J end lost 3 bases, and 13 bases lay between the germline ends. CDR3 length: 14 amino acids.

This chain joins TRBV27 and TRBJ2-1; the D gene is possibly TRBD2 (6 bases). V lost 5 bases and J 9 bases, leaving 14 bases between the germline ends. Germline lookup yields CDR1 MNHEY and CDR2 SMNVEV (reference sequence). The CDR3 consists of 13 residues. CDR3 loop: CASSRGGVFEQFF. CDR3 coding DNA: TGTGCCAGCAGTCGGGGCGGGGTTTTTGAGCAGTTCTTC.

V usage is TRBV11-2 and J usage is TRBJ2-3; possibly TRBD1 for D (5 bases). Germline V gene sequence: CDR1 SGHAT, CDR2 FQNNGV. The CDR3 runs 15 residues. The V gene lost 3 bases and the J gene lost 2 bases, with 12 bases spanning the gap. CDR3 coding DNA: TGTGCCAGCAGCTTGCAGGGTTTCCTCACAGATACGCAGTATTTT. Protein: CASSLQGFLTDTQYF.

The chain uses TRBV9 and TRBJ1-6, with 7 bases that match TRBD1. The germline V gene has CDR1 SGDLS and CDR2 YYNGEE. The CDR3 loop spans 18 amino acids. The V gene end was trimmed by 4 bases and the J gene end by 0 bases; junction bases not matched to a gene: 10. CDR3: CASSRGLQGNSYNSPLHF. Here the CDR3 DNA reads TGTGCCAGCAGCAGAGGTTTACAGGGGAACTCCTATAATTCACCCCTCCACTTT. Complete variable domain (other parts from reference TRBV9 and TRBJ1-6): DSGVTQTPKHLITATGQRVTLRCSPRSGDLSVYWYQQSLDQGLQFLIQYYNGEERAKGNILERFSAQQFPDLHSELNLSSLELGDSALYFCASSRGLQGNSYNSPLHFGNGTRLTVT.

The genes are TRBV30 and TRBJ1-3; 8 bases agree with TRBD1. Germline CDR1 is GTSNPN and CDR2 is SVGIG (reference sequence). The CDR3 is 14 residues long. V gave up 6 bases and J gave up 7 bases; unmatched junction bases: 11. CDR3 sequence: CACLTGAMGNTIYF. The CDR3, as DNA: TGTGCCTGCCTGACAGGGGCAATGGGGAACACCATATATTTT.

This clone was seen just once. The V and J genes are TRBV5-1 and TRBJ2-7, with a weak D call TRBD1 (6 bases). This CDR3 contains 14 residues. Germline CDR1 and CDR2: SGHRS and YFSETQ. V was cut by 4 bases and J by 0 bases, with 11 bases left in between. The CDR3: CASSRQASSYEQYF. CDR3 in DNA: TGCGCCAGCAGCCGACAGGCGAGCTCCTACGAGCAGTACTTC.

This rearrangement joins TRBV10-3 to TRBJ2-7; the D gene is possibly TRBD2 (5 bases). From germline, CDR1 is ENHRY and CDR2 SYGVKD. The CDR3 length is 14 residues. The V end lost 4 bases, the J end lost 2 bases, and 12 bases lay between the germline ends. The CDR3: CAISVYPGTYEQYF. DNA for the CDR3: TGTGCCATCAGTGTCTACCCGGGGACCTACGAGCAGTACTTC.